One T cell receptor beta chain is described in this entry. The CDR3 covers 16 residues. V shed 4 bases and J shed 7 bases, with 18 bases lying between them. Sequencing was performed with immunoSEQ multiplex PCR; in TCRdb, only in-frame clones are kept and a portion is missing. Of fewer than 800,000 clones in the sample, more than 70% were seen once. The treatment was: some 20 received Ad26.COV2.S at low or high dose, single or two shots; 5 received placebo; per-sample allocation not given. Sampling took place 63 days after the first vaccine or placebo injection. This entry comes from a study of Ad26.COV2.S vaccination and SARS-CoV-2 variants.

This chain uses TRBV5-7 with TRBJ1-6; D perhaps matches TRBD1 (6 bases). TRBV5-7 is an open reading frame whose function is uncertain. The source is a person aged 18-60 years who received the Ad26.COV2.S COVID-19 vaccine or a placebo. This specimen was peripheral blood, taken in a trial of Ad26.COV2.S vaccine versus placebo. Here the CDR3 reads CASSVERGRENSPLHF. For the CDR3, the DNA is TGTGCCAGCAGCGTGGAGAGGGGGAGGGAGAATTCACCCCTCCACTTT.